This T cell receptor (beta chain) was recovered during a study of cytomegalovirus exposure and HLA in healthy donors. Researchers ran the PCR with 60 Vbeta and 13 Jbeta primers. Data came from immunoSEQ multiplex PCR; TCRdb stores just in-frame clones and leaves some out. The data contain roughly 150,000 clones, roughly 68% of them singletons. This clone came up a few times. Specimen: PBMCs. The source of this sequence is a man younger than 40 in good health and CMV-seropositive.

CDR3 amino acids: CASSLQGNYGYTF. As DNA, the CDR3 is TGTGCCAGTAGTCTACAGGGGAACTATGGCTACACCTTC. The chain combines TRBV19 with TRBJ1-2, with 7 bases that match TRBD1. V lost 5 bases and J lost 2; bases outside the gene matches: 2. Looked up from germline, CDR1 is LNHDA and CDR2 is SQIVND (reference sequence). CDR3 length: 13 amino acids.